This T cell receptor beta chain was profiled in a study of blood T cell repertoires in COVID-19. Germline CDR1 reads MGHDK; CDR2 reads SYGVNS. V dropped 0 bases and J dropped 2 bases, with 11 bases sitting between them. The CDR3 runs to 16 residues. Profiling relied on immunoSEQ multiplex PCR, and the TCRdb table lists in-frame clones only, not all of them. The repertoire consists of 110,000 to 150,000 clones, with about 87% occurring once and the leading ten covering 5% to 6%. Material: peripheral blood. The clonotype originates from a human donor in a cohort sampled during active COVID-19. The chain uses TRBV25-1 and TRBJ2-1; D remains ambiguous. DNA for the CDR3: TGTGCCAGCAGTGAATATCTAGACCCCCCCTACAATGAGCAGTTCTTC. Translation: CASSEYLDPPYNEQFF.